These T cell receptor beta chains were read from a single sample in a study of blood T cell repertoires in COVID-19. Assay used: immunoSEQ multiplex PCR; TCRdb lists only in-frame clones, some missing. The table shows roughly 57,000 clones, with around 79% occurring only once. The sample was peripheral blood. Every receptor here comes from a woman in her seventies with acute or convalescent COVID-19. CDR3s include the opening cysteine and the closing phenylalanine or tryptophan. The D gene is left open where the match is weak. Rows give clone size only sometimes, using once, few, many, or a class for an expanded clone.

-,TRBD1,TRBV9,CASSVATTGDSNQPQHF
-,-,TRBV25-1,CASSEWGGENTEAFF
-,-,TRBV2,CASSPMGGTARGYTF
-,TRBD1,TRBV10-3,CAIRNPGTGDSPLHF
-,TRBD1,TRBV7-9,CASSSLDRATVYTF
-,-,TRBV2,CASSVSNLSGANVLTF
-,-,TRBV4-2,CASRPAGQGETQYF
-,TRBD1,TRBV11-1,CASSQFGDRGRAEAFF
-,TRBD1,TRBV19,CASSRQGKYGYTF
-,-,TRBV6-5,CASSFSLTVNTEAFF
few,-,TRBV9,CASSVGGAGQPQHF
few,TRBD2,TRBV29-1,CSTLPGLAGGPYNEQFF
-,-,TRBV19,CASSAYRVGQEEKLFF
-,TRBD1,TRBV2,CASRTGGYGYTF
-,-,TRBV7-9,CASSLGAPNQPQHF
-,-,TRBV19,CASRAGYSNQPQHF